Shown below are 32 T cell receptor beta chains from a single sample sequenced in a study of blood T cell dynamics during melanoma immunotherapy. TCRdb's copy holds only in-frame clones and misses some; the assay was immunoSEQ multiplex PCR. The sample lists under 15,000 clones, approximately 84% occurring once. Noted time point: pre-treatment baseline. The sample in question was blood, obtained from a patient treated with checkpoint blockade. The receptors stem from a human donor with melanoma.

This chain links TRBV28 with TRBJ2-7, with TRBD2 matching 8 bases. This CDR3 has 15 amino acids. V dropped 4 bases and J dropped 2; count of bases not matched to a gene: 7. From germline, CDR1 is MDHEN and CDR2 SYDVKM. The CDR3 reads CASSSPGSGAYEQYF. The CDR3 region has the DNA TGTGCCAGCAGTTCCCCTGGTAGCGGGGCCTACGAGCAGTACTTC.

On this clone itself: The conserved phenylalanine or tryptophan is not found at the CDR3 terminus, so this likely reflects a read error. It is unclear where the CDR3 begins or ends on the DNA, so no DNA is shown, and the CDR3 is as TCRdb lists it. The V call is TRBV6-1, the J call TRBJ2-7. With termini counted, the CDR3 has 12 amino acids. The germline CDR1 and CDR2 sequences are MNHNS and SASEGT. The CDR3 loop reads CASSDQFGGPLA.

The chain couples TRBV7-9 to TRBJ2-3; no firm D call. Germline CDR1 and CDR2: SEHNR and FQNEAQ (reference sequence). CDR3 length equals 14 residues. Between the trimmed V and J ends, which lost 6 bases and 4 bases, there was a span of 14 bases. The CDR3 reads CASSPALGPDTQYF. In nucleotides, the CDR3 is TGTGCCAGCAGTCCCGCCCTCGGTCCAGATACGCAGTATTTT. Variable domain in full (rest from reference TRBV7-9 and TRBJ2-3): DTGVSQNPRHKITKRGQNVTFRCDPISEHNRLYWYRQTLGQGPEFLTYFQNEAQLEKSRLLSDRFSAERPKGSFSTLEIQRTEQGDSAMYLCASSPALGPDTQYFGPGTRLTVL.

This clone appeared a few times. The V and J genes are TRBV10-1 and TRBJ1-5; maybe TRBD1 (5 bases). Germline V gene data show CDR1 as WNHNN and CDR2 as SYGVQD (reference sequence). CDR3 length: 13 residues. Between the trimmed V and J ends, which lost 4 bases and 4 bases, there was a span of 8 bases. The CDR3, as DNA: TGCGCCAGCAGTGTGGGGGAGAATCAGCCCCAGCATTTT. Protein sequence: CASSVGENQPQHF.

The chain couples TRBV9 to TRBJ2-7; TRBD2 matches at 8 bases. Germline V gene data show CDR1 as SGDLS and CDR2 as YYNGEE. The CDR3 loop spans 14 amino acids. The junction had 4 bases not matched to a gene; V was cut back by 0 bases and J by 5 bases. The CDR3 spells CASSVGLAYNEQYF. The CDR3 nucleotides read TGTGCCAGCAGCGTAGGACTAGCGTATAACGAGCAGTACTTC. Full variable domain (remainder filled in from reference TRBV9 and TRBJ2-7): DSGVTQTPKHLITATGQRVTLRCSPRSGDLSVYWYQQSLDQGLQFLIQYYNGEERAKGNILERFSAQQFPDLHSELNLSSLELGDSALYFCASSVGLAYNEQYFGPGTRLTVT.

The chain employs TRBV28 and TRBJ2-7, with D unclear. The V end was cut by 4 bases, the J end by 2 bases, with 9 bases between. From germline, CDR1 is MDHEN and CDR2 SYDVKM. This CDR3 spans 13 amino acids. CDR3 in DNA: TGTGCCAGCAGTTCGTACACAGCCTACGAGCAGTACTTC. Protein product: CASSSYTAYEQYF.

The J gene is TRBJ2-7, the V gene TRBV2, with D possibly matching TRBD2 (5 bases). Trimming cost V 4 bases and J 2 bases, with 6 bases left between them. Looked up from germline, CDR1 is SNHLY and CDR2 is FYNNEI. The CDR3 sequence is 12 residues long. The CDR3 bases are TGTGCCAGCAGTGTGGAGGCCTACGAGCAGTACTTC. Its translation is CASSVEAYEQYF.

Here the CDR3 reads CASGPATGELFF. DNA of the CDR3: TGCGCCAGCGGGCCCGCGACCGGGGAGCTGTTTTTT. The chain employs TRBV10-2 and TRBJ2-2, with D hard to call. V lost 8 bases and J lost 5, with 9 bases in between. The CDR3 spans 12 residues. The germline gives CDR1 WSHSY, CDR2 SAAADI.

Only one count was recorded for this clone. The V call is TRBV6-6, the J call TRBJ2-7; 9 bases map to TRBD2. The CDR3 spans 15 residues. Germline assignment: CDR1 MNHNY and CDR2 SVGAGI (reference sequence). Unmatched junction bases numbered 11, after V lost 7 bases and J lost 4 bases. The CDR3 reads CASIKNSGSGYEQYF. The CDR3 DNA follows: TGTGCCAGCATCAAGAATAGCGGGAGTGGGTACGAGCAGTACTTC.

The gene calls are TRBV5-4 and TRBJ1-1, with TRBD1 identical over 8 bases. Germline V lookup: CDR1 SGHNT, CDR2 YYREEE (reference sequence). The V gene end was trimmed by 8 bases and the J gene end by 5 bases; junction bases not matched to a gene: 14. This CDR3 contains 15 residues. The CDR3 sequence is CASSGTGRRDTEAFF. In nucleotides, the CDR3 is TGTGCCAGTAGTGGGACAGGCCGGAGAGATACTGAAGCTTTCTTT.

This clone was observed a single time. V usage is TRBV11-2 and J usage is TRBJ2-5; 14 nucleotides align to TRBD2. Germline CDR1 SGHAT, CDR2 FQNNGV. This CDR3 is built from 16 residues. J was trimmed by 4 bases and V by 1 base; bases with no gene match: 2. CDR3 protein: CASSLGGTSGRETQYF. As DNA, the CDR3 is TGTGCCAGCAGCTTAGGTGGGACTAGCGGGAGAGAGACCCAGTACTTC.

This clone was counted only a few times. The V gene is TRBV7-2, the J gene TRBJ1-1; the D is unclear. This CDR3 comprises 13 residues. From germline, CDR1 is SGHTA and CDR2 FQGNSA. V gave up 5 bases and J gave up 5 bases, with 12 bases separating them. CDR3 DNA sequence: TGTGCCAGCAGCCCCTACACGGGGACTGAAGCTTTCTTT. Residues: CASSPYTGTEAFF. Complete variable domain (other parts from reference TRBV7-2 and TRBJ1-1): GAGVSQSPSNKVTEKGKDVELRCDPISGHTALYWYRQSLGQGLEFLIYFQGNSAPDKSGLPSDRFSAERTGGSVSTLTIQRTQQEDSAVYLCASSPYTGTEAFFGQGTRLTVV.

The chain uses TRBV7-8 and TRBJ2-1; D gene unclear. The CDR3 consists of 16 residues. The germline gives CDR1 SGHVS, CDR2 FQNEAQ. V was pared by 5 bases and J by 0 bases, with 14 bases between. CDR3 residues: CASSLISLSSYNEQFF. As DNA, the CDR3 is TGTGCCAGCAGCCTGATCTCCCTAAGCTCCTACAATGAGCAGTTCTTC.

V is TRBV5-6 and J is TRBJ2-2; TRBD2 matches 13 bases. This CDR3 is built from 18 residues. Trimming took 2 bases from V and 3 from J; bases not matched to a gene: 7. Germline CDR1 and CDR2: SGHDT and YYEEEE. The CDR3: CASSFSPLAGGYTGELFF. Written as DNA, the CDR3 is TGTGCCAGCAGCTTCTCCCCACTAGCGGGAGGGTACACCGGGGAGCTGTTTTTT.

The chain is built from TRBV7-9 and TRBJ2-5; 10 bases map to TRBD1. Germline V gene data show CDR1 as SEHNR and CDR2 as FQNEAQ (reference sequence). The trim removed 5 bases at V and 2 bases at J, leaving 2 bases unmatched. The CDR3 is 14 residues long. CDR3 bases: TGTGCCAGCAGCGGACAGGGGGGGCAAGAGACCCAGTACTTC. Amino acid sequence: CASSGQGGQETQYF. Filled out from reference TRBV7-9 and TRBJ2-5, the complete variable domain reads DTGVSQNPRHKITKRGQNVTFRCDPISEHNRLYWYRQTLGQGPEFLTYFQNEAQLEKSRLLSDRFSAERPKGSFSTLEIQRTEQGDSAMYLCASSGQGGQETQYFGPGTRLLVL.

This chain links TRBV7-9 with TRBJ2-4; no clear D. Germline V gene sequence: CDR1 SEHNR, CDR2 FQNEAQ (reference sequence). Trimming took off 4 bases at V and 0 bases at J, with 7 bases between the two ends. CDR3 length equals 14 residues. CDR3 nucleotides: TGTGCCAGCAGCTCAACTTTAGCCAAAAACATTCAGTACTTC. Its protein is CASSSTLAKNIQYF.

This chain links TRBV18 with TRBJ2-1; D unresolved. The CDR3 has 11 residues. The V end lost 6 bases, the J end lost 4 bases, and 4 bases lay between the germline ends. Germline CDR1 is KGHSH and CDR2 is LQKENI. In nucleotides, the CDR3 is TGTGCCAGCTCCCAATACAATGAGCAGTTCTTC. Residues: CASSQYNEQFF.

This clone was seen a few times. This chain links TRBV9 with TRBJ1-1; D perhaps matches TRBD1 (6 bases). The V end lost 0 bases, the J end lost 5 bases, and 14 bases lay between the germline ends. The CDR3 extends over 15 amino acids. CDR1 and CDR2 from the germline V gene are SGDLS and YYNGEE. The CDR3 sequence: CASSVGHRAYTEAFF. Here the CDR3 DNA reads TGTGCCAGCAGCGTAGGGCACAGGGCGTATACTGAAGCTTTCTTT.

The chain combines TRBV2 with TRBJ1-2; D uncertain. Germline-derived CDR1 and CDR2 are SNHLY and FYNNEI. This CDR3 is built from 14 residues. Trimming removed 0 bases at V and 9 bases at J, with 14 bases between. The CDR3 DNA reads TGTGCCAGCAGTGAAGCGCGGTATGGGAGAAGCTACACCTTC. Its translation is CASSEARYGRSYTF.

J is TRBJ1-1 and V is TRBV7-2, with D hard to call. The V end lost 6 bases, the J end lost 1 base, and 18 bases lay between the germline ends. Germline V lookup: CDR1 SGHTA, CDR2 FQGNSA. The CDR3 consists of 16 residues. The CDR3 here is CASSNDLAYQNTEAFF. In DNA, the CDR3 is TGTGCCAGCAGTAACGATCTAGCCTACCAGAACACTGAAGCTTTCTTT.

This rearrangement joins TRBV6-6 to TRBJ1-5, with 7 nucleotides matching TRBD1. J lost 3 bases, V lost 7 bases, and 6 bases had no gene match. There are 14 residues in the CDR3. Germline loops: CDR1 MNHNY, CDR2 SVGAGI (reference sequence). CDR3 sequence reads: CASTSTGYNQPQHF. Written as DNA, the CDR3 is TGTGCCAGCACCTCGACAGGGTACAATCAGCCCCAGCATTTT.

The J gene is TRBJ2-5, the V gene TRBV19; D may correspond to TRBD1 or TRBD2 (5 bases each). The end of the DNA aligns better with TRBJ2-7, so the J call may be wrong. Germline values: CDR1 LNHDA, CDR2 SQIVND (reference sequence). The CDR3 sequence is 15 residues long. The CDR3 DNA is TGTGCCAGTAGTATAGACGTGGGACGGCGGCGCGAGCAGTACTTC. It is translated as CASSIDVGRRREQYF.

The chain employs TRBV25-1 and TRBJ2-3; D may be TRBD2 (7 bases). V was cut by 2 bases and J by 7 bases, with 19 bases left in between. The CDR3 contains 16 residues. Germline CDR1 and CDR2: MGHDK and SYGVNS. CDR3 protein: CASSETGRGGTNTQYF. The CDR3 nucleotides are TGTGCCAGCAGTGAAACCGGCAGGGGAGGGACAAATACGCAGTATTTT. The variable domain in full, with the rest retrieved from reference TRBV25-1 and TRBJ2-3, is EADIYQTPRYLVIGTGKKITLECSQTMGHDKMYWYQQDPGMELHLIHYSYGVNSTEKGDLSSESTVSRIRTEHFPLTLESARPSHTSQYLCASSETGRGGTNTQYFGPGTRLTVL.

The sample holds one count of this clone. The chain couples TRBV15 to TRBJ1-5; D gene ambiguous. CDR1 and CDR2 from the germline V gene are LNHNV and YYDKDF (reference sequence). Trimming stripped 4 bases from V and 3 bases from J, with 10 bases between. The CDR3 runs 14 residues. The CDR3, as DNA: TGTGCCACCAGCACAGGATTTTTCAATCAGCCCCAGCATTTT. Protein sequence: CATSTGFFNQPQHF.

The rearrangement joins TRBV28 to TRBJ1-4, with D possibly TRBD1 on 6 matching bases. This CDR3 has 15 amino acids. Germline CDR1 MDHEN, CDR2 SYDVKM. V was clipped by 1 base and J by 5 bases, with 11 bases between them. The CDR3 loop is CASSLSQGTNEKLFF. The CDR3 DNA reads TGTGCCAGCAGTTTATCCCAGGGGACAAATGAAAAACTGTTTTTT. The whole variable domain, filled in from reference TRBV28 and TRBJ1-4, reads DVKVTQSSRYLVKRTGEKVFLECVQDMDHENMFWYRQDPGLGLRLIYFSYDVKMKEKGDIPEGYSVSREKKERFSLILESASTNQTSMYLCASSLSQGTNEKLFFGSGTQLSVL.

V and J are TRBV4-3 and TRBJ1-2; TRBD1 matches 10 bases. V lost 1 base and J lost 8; bases outside the gene matches: 10. The CDR3 runs 16 residues. Germline CDR1 is LGHNA and CDR2 is YSLEER. CDR3 sequence: CASSQGTGTGAQGYTF. CDR3 DNA sequence: TGCGCCAGCAGCCAAGGGACCGGGACAGGGGCTCAGGGCTACACCTTC.

The V gene is TRBV29-1, the J gene TRBJ2-7; D is perhaps TRBD2 (5 bases). Germline V gene sequence: CDR1 SQVTM, CDR2 ANQGSEA. V lost 7 bases and J lost 0, with 7 bases in between. This CDR3 comprises 11 residues. As DNA, the CDR3 is TGCAGCGGAGGGATCTCCTACGAGCAGTACTTC. Amino acid sequence: CSGGISYEQYF.

V gene TRBV29-1 combines with J gene TRBJ1-3, with 10 bases aligning to TRBD1. The germline V gene has CDR1 SQVTM and CDR2 ANQGSEA. The CDR3 is made up of 13 amino acids. The trim removed 4 bases at V and 4 bases at J, leaving 1 base unmatched. CDR3 amino acids: CSVGDRGGNTIYF. CDR3 nucleotide sequence: TGCAGCGTTGGGGACAGGGGCGGAAACACCATATATTTT.

This clone was seen more than once but under ten times. The V call is TRBV14, the J call TRBJ1-1; D is ambiguous. V gave up 0 bases and J gave up 6 bases, with 11 bases separating them. Germline assignment: CDR1 SGHDN and CDR2 FVKESK. CDR3 length: 14 amino acids. In DNA form, the CDR3 reads TGTGCCAGCAGCCAAGATCAAGTTCGGGCTGAAGCTTTCTTT. It is translated as CASSQDQVRAEAFF.

The V call is TRBV5-5, the J call TRBJ1-4; 7 bases match TRBD1. Germline V CDR1 and CDR2: SGHKS, YYEKEE (reference sequence). CDR3 length equals 15 residues. V shed 4 bases and J 3 bases; nucleotides not matched to a gene: 6. This CDR3 reads CASSRTGDANEKLFF. CDR3 coding DNA: TGTGCCAGCAGCAGAACAGGGGACGCTAATGAAAAACTGTTTTTT.

J is TRBJ1-2 and V is TRBV28, with 9 bases aligning to TRBD1. The CDR3 covers 14 residues. The germline gives CDR1 MDHEN, CDR2 SYDVKM. J lost 7 bases, V lost 5 bases, and 8 bases had no gene match. This CDR3 is CASSPGTGPRGYTF. The CDR3 DNA sequence: TGTGCCAGCAGTCCCGGGACAGGGCCCCGTGGCTACACCTTC.

This clone has just one count. The J gene is TRBJ2-5, the V gene TRBV5-1; TRBD1 is a possible D gene (6 bases). Germline CDR1 SGHRS, CDR2 YFSETQ. V was shortened by 2 bases and J by 5 bases, with 10 bases between the two germline ends. This CDR3 contains 13 residues. DNA for the CDR3: TGCGCCAGCAGCTTCGCCCAGGGGGAGACCCAGTACTTC. Residues: CASSFAQGETQYF.